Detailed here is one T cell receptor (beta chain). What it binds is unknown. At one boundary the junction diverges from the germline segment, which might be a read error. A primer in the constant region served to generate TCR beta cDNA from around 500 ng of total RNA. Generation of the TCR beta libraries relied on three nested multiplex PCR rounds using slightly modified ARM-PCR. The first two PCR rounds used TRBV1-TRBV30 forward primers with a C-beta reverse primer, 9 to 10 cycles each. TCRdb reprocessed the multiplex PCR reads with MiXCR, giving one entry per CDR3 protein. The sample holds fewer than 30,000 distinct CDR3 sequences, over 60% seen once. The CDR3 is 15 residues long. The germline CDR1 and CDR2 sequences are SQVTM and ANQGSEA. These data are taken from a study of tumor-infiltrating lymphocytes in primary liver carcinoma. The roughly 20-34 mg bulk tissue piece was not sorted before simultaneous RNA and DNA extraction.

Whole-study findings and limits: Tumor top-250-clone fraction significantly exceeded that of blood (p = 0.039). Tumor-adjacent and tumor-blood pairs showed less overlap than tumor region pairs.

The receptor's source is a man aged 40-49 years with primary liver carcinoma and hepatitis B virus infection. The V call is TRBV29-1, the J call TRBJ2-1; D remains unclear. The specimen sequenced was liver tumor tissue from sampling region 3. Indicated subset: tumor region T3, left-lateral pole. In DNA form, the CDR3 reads TGCAGCGTTGAAGGGGATGGGCTAGTCGGTTCTGAGCAGTCCTTC. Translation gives CSVEGDGLVGSEQSF.